The clone carrying this TCR beta chain was detected only a few times. Antigen: not known. This specimen belongs to a study of identical twins. General study findings and limits: Findings came from cross-sectional statistics, without long-term follow-up of donors. Among monozygotic twins, out-of-frame TCR alpha sharing exceeded what models predicted.

Each CDR3 protein is one row after TCRdb ran MiXCR on the 5' RACE reads. The sample consists of 200,000 to 250,000 distinct CDR3 sequences, roughly 7% of them appearing once. J gave up 1 base and V 6 bases, and 8 bases lay outside the gene matches. Germline loops: CDR1 MGHRA, CDR2 YSYEKL. This CDR3 is built from 17 residues. In addition, the sample was reused for a study of yellow fever vaccine responses in identical twins.

This sequence originates from a woman aged 18 to 35 in good health. Sample: memory (CD45RO+) T cells sorted from blood. The V and J genes are TRBV4-1 and TRBJ2-3; 12 bases are shared with TRBD2. Here the CDR3 DNA reads TGCGCCAGCAGGAAGCTGGGGACTAGCGGGCGCACAGATACGCAGTATTTT. Translated, it gives CASRKLGTSGRTDTQYF.